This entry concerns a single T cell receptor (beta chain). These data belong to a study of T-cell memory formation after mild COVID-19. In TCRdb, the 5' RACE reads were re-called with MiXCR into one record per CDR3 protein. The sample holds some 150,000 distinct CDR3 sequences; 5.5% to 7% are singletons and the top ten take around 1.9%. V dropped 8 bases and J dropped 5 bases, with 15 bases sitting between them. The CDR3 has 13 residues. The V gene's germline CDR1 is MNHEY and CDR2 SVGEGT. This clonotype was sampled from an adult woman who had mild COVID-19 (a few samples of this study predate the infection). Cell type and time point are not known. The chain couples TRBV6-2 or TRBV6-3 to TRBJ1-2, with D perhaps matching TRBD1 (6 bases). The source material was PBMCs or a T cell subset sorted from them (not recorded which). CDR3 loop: CASRMDREYGYTF. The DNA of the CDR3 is TGTGCCAGCCGAATGGACAGAGAATATGGCTACACCTTC.